This TCR beta chain was profiled in a study of blood T cell repertoires in COVID-19. Assay used: immunoSEQ multiplex PCR; TCRdb lists only in-frame clones, some missing. The sample has roughly 150,000 clones; 90% to 95% are singletons. From germline, CDR1 is MNHNS and CDR2 SASEGT. V lost 2 bases to trimming and J lost 4 bases; unmatched junction nucleotides: 3. The CDR3 is made up of 14 amino acids. The clonotype was recovered from a woman in her fifties or sixties with COVID-19, enrolled during active disease. V usage is TRBV6-1 and J usage is TRBJ1-2; TRBD1 aligns across 8 bases. Sequenced input: peripheral blood. This chain's CDR3 is CASSEWDRFYGYTF. The DNA of the CDR3 is TGTGCCAGCAGTGAATGGGACAGGTTCTATGGCTACACCTTC.